The clone carrying this T cell receptor beta chain was seen once. CDR1 SNHLY and CDR2 FYNNEI come from the germline V gene. CDR3 length: 11 residues. Trimming cost V 7 bases and J 8 bases; bases outside gene matches: 4. The data are from a study of T cells in Graves' hyperthyroidism and ophthalmopathy. Amplification of TCR beta CDR3 regions used RNA as the template. Initially, a first-round RT-PCR of the TCR CDR3 employed the HTBI primer set. TCRdb recomputed calls from the multiplex PCR reads with MiXCR, one row per CDR3 protein. The repertoire holds about 540,000 distinct CDR3 sequences, with around 42% as singletons. Together with thyroid ultrasound, orbital computed tomography, serum thyroxine and TRAb, clinical symptoms were used for diagnoses.

This clonotype was sampled from a woman under 30 with Graves' hyperthyroidism. The chain joins TRBV2 to TRBJ1-2, with 7 positions matching TRBD1. Sequencing input: peripheral blood or thyroid tissue (not recorded which). Here the CDR3 reads CASISGQGYTF. The CDR3 coding sequence is TGTGCCAGCATCTCGGGACAGGGCTACACCTTC.